This record concerns one T cell receptor beta chain sequence. CDR3 length: 16 amino acids. Per germline, CDR1 SGHRS and CDR2 YFSETQ. The junction had 7 bases not matched to a gene; V was cut back by 1 base and J by 4 bases. This sample is drawn from a study of blood T cell repertoires in COVID-19. Study information: From T cells, B-cell-depleted T cells, or PBMCs came the material, which was cDNA or gDNA.

The table came from immunoSEQ multiplex PCR; TCRdb's copy has only in-frame clones and leaves some out. The sample includes roughly 250,000 clones, 80% to 90% of them seen just once. Cohorts were based on clinical histories the participants reported. Symptom resolution, clearance, or two negative PCRs marked the recovered donors of Cohort 3. The chain combines TRBV5-1 with TRBJ2-2; 7 bases line up with TRBD2. The TCR comes from a woman under 40 who had recovered from COVID-19. The sequenced sample was PBMCs or T cells enriched from blood (not recorded which). In DNA form, the CDR3 reads TGCGCCAGCAGCTTGCAGGCTAGCGGAGTCACCGGGGAGCTGTTTTTT. Residues: CASSLQASGVTGELFF.